This is a list of T cell receptor beta chains from one sample in a study of CD8+ T cells in alopecia areata. The protocol was immunoSEQ multiplex PCR, while the TCRdb copy is restricted to in-frame clones and leaves out a portion. The sample includes 200,000 to 250,000 clones, 50% to 70% of them seen just once. This specimen consisted of CD4+ T cells sorted from blood, obtained at week 4, from a patient treated with tofacitinib. The receptors come from a human donor with alopecia areata. The CDR3 runs from the conserved cysteine through the conserved F or W. D genes are given only for firm matches. Size is stated for part of the rows, as once, few or many counts, or as a class when the clone is expanded.

TRBV5-1,TRBJ2-3,.,TRBD2,CASSLGLASTDTQYF,TGCGCCAGCAGCTTAGGACTAGCGAGCACAGATACGCAGTATTTT
TRBV23-1,TRBJ1-2,.,.,CASMGGYTF,TGCGCCAGCATGGGTGGCTACACCTTC
TRBV9,TRBJ1-1,.,TRBD1,CASRATGGLNTEAFF,TGTGCCAGCAGAGCGACAGGGGGCCTGAACACTGAAGCTTTCTTT
TRBV7-2,TRBJ2-7,.,.,CASRSRAVSSYEQYF,TGTGCCAGCAGGTCCCGGGCGGTAAGCTCCTACGAGCAGTACTTC
TRBV18,TRBJ2-6,few,.,CASSSLGSGANVLTF,TGTGCCAGCTCGAGCCTCGGTTCCGGGGCCAACGTCCTGACTTTC
TRBV7-2,TRBJ1-5,.,TRBD1,CASSQDRDGPQHF,TGTGCCAGCAGCCAGGACAGGGATGGGCCCCAGCATTTT
TRBV30,TRBJ1-6,.,.,CAWRMGDNSPLHF,TGTGCCTGGAGGATGGGAGATAATTCACCCCTCCACTTT
TRBV7-2,TRBJ2-7,once,TRBD2,CASSKGASGVTYEQYF,TGTGCCAGCAGCAAGGGGGCTAGCGGGGTGACCTACGAGCAGTACTTC
TRBV29-1,TRBJ2-3,.,TRBD1,CSVDRTGVTDTQYF,TGCAGCGTTGACAGGACAGGGGTTACAGATACGCAGTATTTT
TRBV6-5,TRBJ2-5,.,.,CASSYSGRVETQYF,TGTGCCAGCAGTTACTCCGGGCGGGTAGAGACCCAGTACTTC
TRBV5-1,TRBJ2-1,.,.,CASSYWPGTANNEQFF,TGCGCCAGCAGCTACTGGCCCGGGACGGCAAACAATGAGCAGTTCTTC
TRBV28,TRBJ1-2,few,TRBD1,CASSLTGGYGYTF,TGTGCCAGCAGCCTCACAGGGGGCTATGGCTACACCTTC
TRBV25-1,TRBJ2-5,.,TRBD1,CASRQGARETQYF,TGTGCCAGCAGACAGGGGGCAAGGGAGACCCAGTACTTC
TRBV2,TRBJ1-2,.,TRBD1,CASGTVGGYTF,TGTGCCAGCGGGACAGTTGGGGGCTACACCTTC
TRBV2,TRBJ2-1,.,.,CASREGTVPYNEQFF,TGTGCCAGCAGAGAGGGCACGGTTCCCTACAATGAGCAGTTCTTC
TRBV29-1,TRBJ1-1,few,.,CSVDSEAFF,TGCAGCGTGGACAGTGAAGCTTTCTTT
TRBV6-6,TRBJ1-6,few,.,CASSLEGSYNSPLHF,TGTGCCAGCAGCCTAGAGGGATCCTATAATTCACCCCTCCACTTT
TRBV7-9,TRBJ2-7,.,TRBD1,CASSPGGTRSYEQYF,TGTGCCAGCAGCCCAGGGGGAACCAGGTCCTACGAGCAGTACTTC